This TCR beta chain was obtained from a study of shared clonotypes between healthy human individuals. The CD4+ fraction was divided into a CD45RA+ naive subset and a CD45RA-negative memory subset. Details on this clone: Its antigen is currently unknown.

Trimming stripped 3 bases from V and 1 base from J, with 3 bases between. The V gene's germline CDR1 is SGHAT and CDR2 FQNNGV. There are 12 residues in the CDR3. Produced via immunoSEQ multiplex PCR; TCRdb's table is partial and in-frame only. This sample yields approximately 240,000 clones, of which approximately 70% are seen a single time; roughly 11% belongs to the top ten. Broader study findings: Non-shared clonotypes were found to have lower generation probabilities than the clonotypes that were shared by all four of the sorted-subset donors. Sampling was confined to blood; repertoires within tissues likely differ.

The source is a man aged 30-40 years in good health. The rearrangement links TRBV11-2 to TRBJ2-5; D remains unclear. The sequencing sample was made of memory CD4+ T cells sorted from blood. As to subset: CD45RA-negative fraction. The CDR3 bases are TGTGCCAGCAGCTTCCCCCAAGAGACCCAGTACTTC. This sequence encodes CASSFPQETQYF.